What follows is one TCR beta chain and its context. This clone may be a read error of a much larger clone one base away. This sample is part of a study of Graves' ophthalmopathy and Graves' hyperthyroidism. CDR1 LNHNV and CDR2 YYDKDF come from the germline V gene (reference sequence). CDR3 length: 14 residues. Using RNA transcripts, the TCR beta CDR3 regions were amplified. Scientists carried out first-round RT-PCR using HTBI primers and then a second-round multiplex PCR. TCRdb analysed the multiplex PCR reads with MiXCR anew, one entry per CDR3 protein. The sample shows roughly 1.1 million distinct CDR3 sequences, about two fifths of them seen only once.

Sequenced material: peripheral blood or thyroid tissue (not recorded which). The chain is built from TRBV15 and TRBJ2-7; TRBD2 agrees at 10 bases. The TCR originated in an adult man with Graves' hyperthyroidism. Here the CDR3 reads CATSAEREGYEHYF. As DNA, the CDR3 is TGTGCCACCAGCGCCGAGCGGGAGGGTTACGAGCACTACTTC.